A single T cell receptor beta chain is shown here with its context. The data stem from a study of technical replicates of blood from four donors. The CDR3 runs to 17 residues. Germline V lookup: CDR1 MNHEY, CDR2 SMNVEV (reference sequence). Trimming cost V 2 bases and J 6 bases; bases outside gene matches: 11. Sequencing was performed with immunoSEQ multiplex PCR; in TCRdb, only in-frame clones are kept and a portion is missing. The sample yields under 90,000 clones, 98% seen once. The sequence came from a human donor in good health. The sequenced material came from T cells isolated from PBMCs. The V call is TRBV27, the J call TRBJ2-3; 10 nucleotides match TRBD1. CDR3 DNA sequence: TGTGCCAGCAGTTTAAACTTGGGGGACAGGGGTAGCGATACGCAGTATTTT. Translation gives CASSLNLGDRGSDTQYF.